This T cell receptor beta chain was identified in a study of breast tumors, draining lymph nodes, adjacent tissues. Study-wide points: Findings are consistent with lymph node origin and intratumoral expansion of most tumor T cells. Compared with lymph nodes, tumors were less diverse; compared with nontumor tissue, more.

About this clonotype: What it recognizes is unknown.

The V gene's germline CDR1 is SEHNR and CDR2 FQNEAQ (reference sequence). The CDR3 sequence is 15 residues long. Trimming left V 6 bases short and J 4 bases short, with 19 bases between. TCRdb analysed the multiplex PCR reads with MiXCR anew, one entry per CDR3 protein. The sample records under 150,000 distinct CDR3 sequences, over 20% being singletons. Samples came from axillary lymph nodes draining the breast cancer. The chain couples TRBV7-9 to TRBJ2-7; maybe TRBD1 (5 bases). The sequence was collected from a female donor with breast cancer. Some clones in this sample may be carry-over from other donors' samples. Sequencing input: axillary lymph node tissue. The chain's CDR3 is CASRYRPTRRYEQYF. As DNA, the CDR3 is TGTGCCAGCAGATACAGGCCAACACGAAGATACGAGCAGTACTTC.